This TCR beta chain was sequenced for a study of OX40 agonist ivuxolimab in advanced cancers. Overall study context: The treatment was a fully human IgG2 OX40 agonist, ivuxolimab. In this trial design, patients received ivuxolimab intravenously at 0.01 to 10 mg/kg every 2 weeks. General study findings and limits: CD8+ T cells (on average) carried more expanded clones than CD4+ T cells.

Concerning this clone: The antigen is not known.

V was cut by 4 bases and J by 2 bases, with 14 bases left in between. Germline V lookup: CDR1 SEHNR, CDR2 FQNEAQ (reference sequence). The CDR3 is 16 amino acids. TCRdb's table, derived via immunoSEQ multiplex PCR, lists solely in-frame clones and lacks some. The table has some 80,000 clones, about 85% seen once. The sampling schedule covered blood at baseline, cycle 4 day 1, and cycle 7 day 1. The TCR was taken from an adult with an advanced solid tumor such as melanoma, head and neck, liver or kidney cancer. This specimen was CD4+ or CD8+ T cells sorted from blood, taken in a trial of the OX40 agonist ivuxolimab. J is TRBJ2-2 and V is TRBV7-9; D is perhaps TRBD1 (5 bases). The CDR3 reads CASSSLGRANTGELFF. The DNA of the CDR3 is TGTGCCAGCAGCTCTCTGGGCAGGGCCAACACCGGGGAGCTGTTTTTT. Full variable domain (outside the CDR3, taken from reference TRBV7-9 and TRBJ2-2): DTGVSQNPRHKITKRGQNVTFRCDPISEHNRLYWYRQTLGQGPEFLTYFQNEAQLEKSRLLSDRFSAERPKGSFSTLEIQRTEQGDSAMYLCASSSLGRANTGELFFGEGSRLTVL.